What follows describes a single TCR beta chain. The entry originates in a study of OX40 agonist ivuxolimab in advanced cancers. Overall study: The mean age was about 57 years, ranging from about 20 to 79, with around four fifths of participants male. People who had prior anti-PD-1, anti-PD-L1 or anti-CTLA-4 therapy could take part, and under 45% had some.

V was shortened by 4 bases and J by 3 bases, with 7 bases between the two germline ends. Germline V gene lookup returns CDR1 MNHEY and CDR2 SVGAGI. The CDR3 spans 12 residues. Exclusion applied to patients with autoimmune disease history or systemic immunosuppression. Only in-frame clones appear in the TCRdb table, and some are missing; sequencing was by immunoSEQ multiplex PCR. The sample records fewer than 45,000 clones, roughly 80% being singletons. The clonotype was recovered from an adult with an advanced solid tumor such as melanoma, head and neck, liver or kidney cancer. Sequenced material: CD4+ or CD8+ T cells sorted from blood, taken in a trial of the OX40 agonist ivuxolimab. The chain recombines TRBV6-5 with TRBJ2-7; D uncertain. Written as DNA, the CDR3 is TGTGCCAGCAGTTCCACCGGCTACGAGCAGTACTTC. Translated, it gives CASSSTGYEQYF.